The entry below gives a single TCR beta chain sequence along with its context. The antigen is not known. Treatment meaning: roughly 11-day PBMC culture with coronavirus spike peptide pools or control peptides (ViraFEST assay). The authors cultured about 2.2 million PBMCs per well with around 10 IU/ml IL-2 and about 9.4 ug/ml peptide pools. Cultured CD4+ T cells had their DNA profiled by the Oncomine TCR Beta short-read assay. From the PCR reads, TCRdb called clonotypes with MiXCR, one entry per CDR3 protein. This sample has roughly 16,000 distinct CDR3 sequences, with 52% found just once. This record comes from a study of vaccination and CD4 T cells after COVID-19. Study background: Every participant had a vaccine, which was either BNT162b2 or mRNA-1273, given in two doses. Control cultures used a CEFX viral epitope pool, an HIV-1 Nef peptide pool, or no peptide.

The CDR3 is made up of 14 amino acids. Germline CDR1 is SEHNR and CDR2 is FQNEAQ (reference sequence). The V gene lost 3 bases and the J gene lost 5 bases, with 10 bases spanning the gap. Sequencing input: CD4+ T cells from blood, cultured in vitro. J is TRBJ1-4 and V is TRBV7-9; possible D gene TRBD1, 5 bases. This receptor was taken from a human donor who had recovered from COVID-19. The CDR3 DNA reads TGTGCCAGCAGCTTTCCCGGGGCAAATGAAAAACTGTTTTTT. Amino acid sequence: CASSFPGANEKLFF.